The 22 T cell receptor beta chains reported below all come from one sample, sequenced in a study of shared clonotypes between healthy human individuals. CD45RO-negative CD8 cells positively selected for CCR7 made up the naive population, which excluded terminally differentiated effector memory CD45RA+ cells. TCRdb keeps only in-frame clones here, not all; method: immunoSEQ multiplex PCR. The sample has millions of clones; approximately 94% are singletons. Material: naive CD8+ T cells sorted from blood. The receptors were gathered from a man aged 18-30 years in good health.

This chain uses TRBV27 with TRBJ2-1, with a possible D match to TRBD2 (5 bases). This CDR3 spans 16 amino acids. Trimming shortened V by 5 bases and J by 2 bases, and 16 bases separated the two germline ends. Germline CDR1 and CDR2: MNHEY and SMNVEV (reference sequence). CDR3 in amino acids: CASSPLGIGTYNEQFF. The DNA of the CDR3 is TGTGCCAGCAGTCCACTAGGGATAGGGACCTACAATGAGCAGTTCTTC.

The gene calls are TRBV7-9 and TRBJ1-2, with D possibly matching TRBD1 (6 bases). The CDR3 consists of 14 residues. Germline CDR1 SEHNR, CDR2 FQNEAQ (reference sequence). V was shortened by 4 bases and J by 5 bases, with 14 bases between the two germline ends. The CDR3 region has the DNA TGTGCCAGCAGCTGGGGGGCGGAGGGATATGGCTACACCTTC. Amino acids: CASSWGAEGYGYTF.

V and J are TRBV4-3 and TRBJ2-5; TRBD2 might be the D (6 bases). The germline V gene encodes CDR1 LGHNA and CDR2 YSLEER. V dropped 0 bases and J dropped 1 base, with 18 bases sitting between them. This CDR3 has 18 amino acids. The CDR3 DNA reads as TGCGCCAGCAGCCAAGAGCCCCGCGCTGGAGGGTCCCAAGAGACCCAGTACTTC. Amino acid sequence: CASSQEPRAGGSQETQYF.

The chain links TRBV5-1 to TRBJ2-5; TRBD2 agrees at 8 bases. The CDR3 sequence is 14 residues long. Germline CDR1 is SGHRS and CDR2 is YFSETQ. V was pared by 4 bases and J by 3 bases, with 5 bases of the junction left unmatched. The CDR3 coding sequence is TGCGCCAGCAGCCAACCGGGACTAGAAGAGACCCAGTACTTC. This encodes CASSQPGLEETQYF.

The chain carries TRBV11-2 and TRBJ2-1; D may be TRBD2 (5 bases). Germline loops: CDR1 SGHAT, CDR2 FQNNGV. Trimming removed 6 bases at V and 9 bases at J, with 15 bases between. The CDR3 loop spans 13 amino acids. The CDR3 sequence: CASRLSLGGEQFF. The CDR3 region has the DNA TGTGCCAGCAGACTATCACTAGGCGGTGAGCAGTTCTTC.

The chain recombines TRBV11-2 with TRBJ1-3; D is undetermined. Looked up from germline, CDR1 is SGHAT and CDR2 is FQNNGV. V was clipped by 0 bases and J by 1 base, with 7 bases between them. This CDR3 region has 15 residues. The CDR3 DNA reads TGTGCCAGCAGCTTAGATGGGTCTTCTGGAAACACCATATATTTT. This encodes CASSLDGSSGNTIYF.

A single count supports this clone. V and J are TRBV7-2 and TRBJ1-1, with unresolved D. The CDR3 has 11 amino acids. Germline V gene data show CDR1 as SGHTA and CDR2 as FQGNSA. The V end was cut by 1 base, the J end by 6 bases, with 3 bases between. The CDR3 nucleotides read TGTGCCAGCAGCTTAGACTCTGAAGCTTTCTTT. Translated: CASSLDSEAFF.

As to this clone: Other DNA variants within this sample encode the same CDR3. V is TRBV11-2 and J is TRBJ2-7, with D unclear. V was clipped by 0 bases and J by 0 bases, with 9 bases between them. The CDR3 is made up of 15 amino acids. Germline values: CDR1 SGHAT, CDR2 FQNNGV. For the CDR3, the DNA is TGTGCCAGCAGCTTAGATCCCTCGGGCTCCTACGAGCAGTACTTC. This gives the protein CASSLDPSGSYEQYF.

The V gene is TRBV28, the J gene TRBJ2-3, with TRBD2 as a possible D gene (6 bases). The ends were cut back, 2 bases at V and 0 bases at J, with 15 bases in the middle. CDR1 and CDR2 (germline): MDHEN, SYDVKM. The CDR3 runs 17 residues. In nucleotides, the CDR3 is TGTGCCAGCAGTTTAACAGGAGGGCCTTCTAGCACAGATACGCAGTATTTT. Translating it yields CASSLTGGPSSTDTQYF.

This clone showed up just once. Mismatch with germline at one junction end may stem from a read error. This CDR3 is CASSLEAGVADTQYF. The CDR3 region has the DNA TGTGCTAGCAGCTTAGAGGCGGGAGTGGCAGATACGCAGTATTTT. The chain recombines TRBV7-7 with TRBJ2-3; TRBD2 matches at 7 bases. Germline CDR1 SSHAT, CDR2 FNYEAQ (reference sequence). The CDR3 loop spans 15 amino acids.

The chain employs TRBV10-2 and TRBJ1-1; TRBD1 matches 7 bases. The CDR3 contains 13 residues. Germline CDR1 WSHSY, CDR2 SAAADI. Losses at the gene ends were 7 bases for V and 5 bases for J; bases not matched to a gene: 7. In DNA, the CDR3 is TGCGCCAGCACGCCGGAGGGGGCAACTGAAGCTTTCTTT. Its translation: CASTPEGATEAFF.

The rearrangement joins TRBV27 to TRBJ2-7, with no clear D. Germline CDR1 and CDR2: MNHEY and SMNVEV (reference sequence). Between the trimmed V and J ends, which lost 3 bases and 9 bases, there was a span of 15 bases. This CDR3 region has 13 residues. The CDR3 loop is CASSLSGPTPQYF. The CDR3 nucleotides are TGTGCCAGCAGTTTGTCAGGACCTACGCCGCAGTACTTC.

The V call is TRBV7-2, the J call TRBJ2-1; 9 bases fit TRBD2. Germline V lookup: CDR1 SGHTA, CDR2 FQGNSA. The J segment lost 7 bases and the V segment lost 5 bases, leaving 3 bases of the junction unmatched. The CDR3 runs to 13 residues. The CDR3 here is CASSQGLANEQFF. The CDR3 bases are TGTGCCAGCAGCCAGGGACTAGCAAATGAGCAGTTCTTC.

V gene TRBV5-4 combines with J gene TRBJ2-7, with D perhaps matching TRBD1 (5 bases). Per the germline V gene, CDR1 is SGHNT and CDR2 is YYREEE (reference sequence). This CDR3 has 14 amino acids. Deletions cut 2 bases from V and 6 bases from J, with 15 bases between. CDR3 residues: CASSFLGETGEQYF. In DNA form, the CDR3 reads TGTGCCAGCAGCTTCCTAGGGGAAACGGGCGAGCAGTACTTC.

In regard to this clone: The identical CDR3 is also encoded by other nucleotide sequences in the sample. In DNA form, the CDR3 reads TGTGCCAGCAGCTATGGGGAGACCCAGTACTTC. This sequence encodes CASSYGETQYF. The genes are TRBV5-6 and TRBJ2-5; D is ambiguous. CDR3 length: 11 residues. Germline values: CDR1 SGHDT, CDR2 YYEEEE. The ends were cut back, 3 bases at V and 5 bases at J, with 5 bases in the middle. Variable domain in full (rest from reference TRBV5-6 and TRBJ2-5): DAGVTQSPTHLIKTRGQQVTLRCSPKSGHDTVSWYQQALGQGPQFIFQYYEEEERQRGNFPDRFSGHQFPNYSSELNVNALLLGDSALYLCASSYGETQYFGPGTRLLVL.

The chain carries TRBV30 and TRBJ1-6, with D unresolved. Per the germline V gene, CDR1 is GTSNPN and CDR2 is SVGIG (reference sequence). The CDR3 is 16 residues long. V lost 0 bases to trimming and J lost 5 bases, with 14 bases between them. In DNA form, the CDR3 reads TGTGCCTGGAGTGTACCGGCGCACGATCATAATTCACCCCTCCACTTT. Encoded protein: CAWSVPAHDHNSPLHF.

For the CDR3, the DNA is TGTGCCACCCGAGGGGGACAGGGGGGTGATCAGCCCCAGCATTTT. This encodes CATRGGQGGDQPQHF. The chain is built from TRBV27 and TRBJ1-5; 11 bases align to TRBD1. Per germline, CDR1 MNHEY and CDR2 SMNVEV (reference sequence). This CDR3 spans 15 amino acids. V shed 10 bases, J shed 5 bases, and the junction held 10 bases outside the gene matches.

This chain uses TRBV7-9 with TRBJ2-1, with D hard to call. With 5 bases removed from V and 2 bases from J, the gap between germline ends came to 10 bases. Germline CDR1 is SEHNR and CDR2 is FQNEAQ (reference sequence). This CDR3 has 14 amino acids. In DNA form, the CDR3 reads TGTGCCAGCAGCCCCAAGGGTCCCTACAATGAGCAGTTCTTC. Translated, it gives CASSPKGPYNEQFF.

J is TRBJ2-7 and V is TRBV6-1, with D possibly matching TRBD1 (6 bases). Germline V gene lookup returns CDR1 MNHNS and CDR2 SASEGT. The ends were cut back, 0 bases at V and 4 bases at J, with 16 bases in the middle. The CDR3 has 16 amino acids. DNA for the CDR3: TGTGCCAGCAGTGAAGCCGACAGTAGCCAGGGGTACGAGCAGTACTTC. It translates to CASSEADSSQGYEQYF.

The genes are TRBV5-1 and TRBJ1-2, with 9 positions matching TRBD1. Germline CDR1 and CDR2: SGHRS and YFSETQ. The junction had 10 bases not matched to a gene; V was cut back by 4 bases and J by 6 bases. The CDR3 contains 15 residues. CDR3 nucleotide sequence: TGCGCCAGCAGCCCGTGGACAGGGGTGAGAGATGGCTACACCTTC. Its protein product is CASSPWTGVRDGYTF. Complete variable domain (other parts from reference TRBV5-1 and TRBJ1-2): KAGVTQTPRYLIKTRGQQVTLSCSPISGHRSVSWYQQTPGQGLQFLFEYFSETQRNKGNFPGRFSGRQFSNSRSEMNVSTLELGDSALYLCASSPWTGVRDGYTFGSGTRLTVV.

The chain couples TRBV6-4 to TRBJ2-3; 9 bases match TRBD2. The germline gives CDR1 MRHNA, CDR2 SNTAGT. The CDR3 totals 16 residues. Germline trimming cut 8 bases from V and 5 bases from J; bases unmatched to any gene: 14. The CDR3: CASAPWAGGEEDTQYF. Written as DNA, the CDR3 is TGTGCCAGCGCCCCCTGGGCGGGAGGGGAAGAAGATACGCAGTATTTT.

The chain couples TRBV21-1 to TRBJ1-2. TRBV21-1 is deemed a pseudogene. The CDR3 totals 15 residues. The CDR3 here is CASSKESRGSIGYTF. In DNA, the CDR3 is TGTGCCAGCAGCAAAGAATCGAGGGGTTCGATTGGCTACACCTTC.